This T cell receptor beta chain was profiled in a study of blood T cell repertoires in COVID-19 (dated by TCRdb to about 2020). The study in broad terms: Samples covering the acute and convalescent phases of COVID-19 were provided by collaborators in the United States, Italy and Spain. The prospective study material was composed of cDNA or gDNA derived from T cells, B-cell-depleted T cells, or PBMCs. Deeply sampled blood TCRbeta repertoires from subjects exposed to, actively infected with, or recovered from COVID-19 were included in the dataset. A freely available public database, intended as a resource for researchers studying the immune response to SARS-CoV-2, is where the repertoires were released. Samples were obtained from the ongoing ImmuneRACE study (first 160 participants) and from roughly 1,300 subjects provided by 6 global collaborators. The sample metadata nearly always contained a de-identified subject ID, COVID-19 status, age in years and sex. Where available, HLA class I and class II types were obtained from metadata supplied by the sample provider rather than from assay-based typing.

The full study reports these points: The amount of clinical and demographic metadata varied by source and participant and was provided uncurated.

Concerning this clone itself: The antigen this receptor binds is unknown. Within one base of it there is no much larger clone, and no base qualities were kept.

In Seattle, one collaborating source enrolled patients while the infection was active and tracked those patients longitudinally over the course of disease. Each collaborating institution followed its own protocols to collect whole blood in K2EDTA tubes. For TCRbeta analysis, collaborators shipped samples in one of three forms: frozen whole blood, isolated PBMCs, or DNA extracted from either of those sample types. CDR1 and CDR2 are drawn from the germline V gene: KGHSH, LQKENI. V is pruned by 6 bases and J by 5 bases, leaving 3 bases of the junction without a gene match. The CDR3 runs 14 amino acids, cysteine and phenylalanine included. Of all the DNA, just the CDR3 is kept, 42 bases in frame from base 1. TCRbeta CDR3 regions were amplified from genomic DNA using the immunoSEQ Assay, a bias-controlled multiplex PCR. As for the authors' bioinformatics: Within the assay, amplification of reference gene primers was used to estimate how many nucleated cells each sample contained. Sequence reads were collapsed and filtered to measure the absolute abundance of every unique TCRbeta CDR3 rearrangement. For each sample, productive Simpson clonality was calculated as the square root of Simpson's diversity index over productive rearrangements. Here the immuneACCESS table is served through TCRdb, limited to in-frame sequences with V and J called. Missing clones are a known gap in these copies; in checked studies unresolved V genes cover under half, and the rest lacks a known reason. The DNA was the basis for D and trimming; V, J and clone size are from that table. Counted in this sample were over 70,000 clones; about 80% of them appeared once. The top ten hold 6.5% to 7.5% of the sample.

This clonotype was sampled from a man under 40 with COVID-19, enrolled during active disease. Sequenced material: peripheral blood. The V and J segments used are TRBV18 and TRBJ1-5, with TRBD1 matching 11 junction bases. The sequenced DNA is TGTGCCAGCTCGGGACAGGGGGGCGATCAGCCCCAGCATTTT. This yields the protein CASSGQGGDQPQHF.